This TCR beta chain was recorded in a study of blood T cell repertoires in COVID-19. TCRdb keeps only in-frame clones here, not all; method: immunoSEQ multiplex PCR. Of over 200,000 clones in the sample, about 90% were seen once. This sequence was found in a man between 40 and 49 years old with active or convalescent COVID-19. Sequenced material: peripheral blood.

The CDR3 reads CASSLSRGPATNEKLFF. CDR3 nucleotide sequence: TGCGCCAGCAGCTTGTCGCGGGGGCCTGCAACTAATGAAAAACTGTTTTTT. The rearrangement links TRBV5-1 to TRBJ1-4, with D perhaps TRBD1 (6 bases). The CDR3 spans 17 residues. V lost 1 base and J lost 0, with 13 bases in between. Germline V gives CDR1 SGHRS, CDR2 YFSETQ.